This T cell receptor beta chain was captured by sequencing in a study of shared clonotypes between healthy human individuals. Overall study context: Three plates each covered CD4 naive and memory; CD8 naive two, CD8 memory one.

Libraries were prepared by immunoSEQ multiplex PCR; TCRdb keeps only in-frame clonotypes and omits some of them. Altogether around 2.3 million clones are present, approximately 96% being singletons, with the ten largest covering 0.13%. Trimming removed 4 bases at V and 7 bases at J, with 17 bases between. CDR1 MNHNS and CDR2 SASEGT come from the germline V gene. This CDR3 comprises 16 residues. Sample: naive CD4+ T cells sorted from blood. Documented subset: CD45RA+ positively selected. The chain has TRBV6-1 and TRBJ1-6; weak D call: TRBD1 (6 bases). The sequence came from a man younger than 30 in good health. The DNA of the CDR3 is TGTGCCAGCAGTGGGGGGTTTAACAGGGTGAATTCACCCCTCCACTTT. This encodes CASSGGFNRVNSPLHF.